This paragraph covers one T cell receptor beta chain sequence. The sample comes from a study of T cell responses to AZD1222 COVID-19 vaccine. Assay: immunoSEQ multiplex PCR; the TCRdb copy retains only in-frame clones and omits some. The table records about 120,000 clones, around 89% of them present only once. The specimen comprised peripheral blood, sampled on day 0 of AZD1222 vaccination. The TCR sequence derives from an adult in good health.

This CDR3 is CASSLEGTSGNQETQYF. The CDR3 nucleotides are TGTGCCAGCAGTCTTGAAGGGACTAGCGGGAACCAAGAGACCCAGTACTTC. The rearrangement uses TRBV27 and TRBJ2-5; 13 bases agree with TRBD2. Germline-derived CDR1 and CDR2 are MNHEY and SMNVEV (reference sequence). Unmatched junction bases numbered 6, after V lost 5 bases and J lost 0 bases. This CDR3 spans 17 amino acids.